Below, 27 T cell receptor beta chains from the same sample are listed, as sequenced in a study of CD8+ T cells in alopecia areata. RNA extraction and reverse transcription yielded cDNA as sequencing template. Assay: immunoSEQ multiplex PCR; the TCRdb copy retains only in-frame clones and omits some. The table shows 150,000 to 200,000 clones, with about 53% occurring only once. Treatment denoted: oral pan-JAK inhibitor, 5-10 mg twice daily. Material: CD8+ T cells sorted from blood, obtained at week 24, from a patient treated with tofacitinib. All receptors come from a human donor with alopecia areata.

The chain is built from TRBV6-4 and TRBJ1-2; D possibly corresponds to TRBD1 (6 bases). The CDR3 length is 11 residues. V was trimmed by 6 bases and J by 8 bases, leaving 10 bases between them. Germline V gene lookup returns CDR1 MRHNA and CDR2 SNTAGT. The CDR3 loop is CASSHRDGYTF. The CDR3 DNA sequence: TGTGCCAGCAGCCACAGGGACGGCTACACCTTC.

Only a few counts were recorded for this clone. The chain links TRBV21-1 to TRBJ2-3; TRBD2 reflects the table's D call only, with no check against the DNA. TRBV21-1 represents a pseudogene. This CDR3 is built from 14 residues. CDR3: CASRPRGGTDTQYF. The CDR3 nucleotides read TGTGCCAGCAGACCGCGGGGGGGCACAGATACGCAGTATTTT.

This rearrangement joins TRBV6-5 to TRBJ2-5; the D is unclear. The germline V and J ends were trimmed by 6 bases and 5 bases, with 19 bases remaining between them. Germline values: CDR1 MNHEY, CDR2 SVGAGI. CDR3 length: 15 residues. CDR3 coding DNA: TGTGCCAGCAGCCCTTCTGTTCCCGGGCGGGAGACCCAGTACTTC. Encoded protein: CASSPSVPGRETQYF.

The chain combines TRBV4-3 with TRBJ2-5; no definite D call. Germline CDR1 and CDR2: LGHNA and YSLEER. There are 14 residues in the CDR3. V lost 1 base to trimming and J lost 2 bases, with 8 bases between them. The CDR3 is CASSQGLLQETQYF. CDR3 nucleotides: TGCGCCAGCAGCCAAGGGTTACTTCAAGAGACCCAGTACTTC.

The V and J genes are TRBV9 and TRBJ2-3, with a possible D match to TRBD2 (5 bases). Trimming pared 3 bases from V and 2 bases from J, leaving 19 bases between. Germline V gene lookup returns CDR1 SGDLS and CDR2 YYNGEE. The CDR3 is made up of 17 amino acids. Here the CDR3 reads CASSGNYGSGTTDTQYF. CDR3 nucleotide sequence: TGTGCCAGCAGCGGGAATTACGGCAGCGGAACCACAGATACGCAGTATTTT.

The chain combines TRBV27 with TRBJ1-4; TRBD1 matches at 7 bases. Germline lookup yields CDR1 MNHEY and CDR2 SMNVEV (reference sequence). J lost 7 bases, V lost 5 bases, and 10 bases had no gene match. CDR3 size: 15 residues. DNA for the CDR3: TGTGCCAGCAGTATACGGGGACAGCCTGGTGAAAAACTGTTTTTT. Its translation is CASSIRGQPGEKLFF.

The table lists this clone with a few counts. CDR3 loop: CSVELRGGSNEQFF. The CDR3 DNA sequence: TGCAGCGTTGAACTGCGGGGGGGTTCCAATGAGCAGTTCTTC. The chain uses TRBV29-1 and TRBJ2-1, with 9 bases that match TRBD2. This CDR3 region has 14 residues. CDR1 SQVTM and CDR2 ANQGSEA come from the germline V gene. J lost 6 bases, V lost 2 bases, and 5 bases had no gene match.

The chain uses TRBV6-6 and TRBJ1-4, with TRBD1 matching 7 bases. CDR3 size: 12 residues. V shed 4 bases and J 15 bases; nucleotides not matched to a gene: 8. Germline CDR1 reads MNHNY; CDR2 reads SVGAGI (reference sequence). For the CDR3, the DNA is TGTGCCAGCAGTTCCCTCGGACAGGCAGTGTTTTTT. The encoded protein is CASSSLGQAVFF.

J is TRBJ2-7 and V is TRBV5-1; 9 nucleotides agree with TRBD1. This CDR3 has 13 residues. The germline V gene encodes CDR1 SGHRS and CDR2 YFSETQ. Trimming removed 4 bases from V and 4 bases from J; junction bases left unmatched: 3. This CDR3 reads CASSGDRGYEQYF. The CDR3 DNA is TGCGCCAGCAGCGGCGACAGGGGGTACGAGCAGTACTTC.

This clone was observed a few times. This chain uses TRBV4-3 with TRBJ2-3; 7 bases are a match to TRBD1. CDR3 length: 17 residues. The germline V gene has CDR1 LGHNA and CDR2 YSLEER. V lost 0 bases to trimming and J lost 3 bases; unmatched junction nucleotides: 9. The CDR3 reads CASSQDLGTARTDTQYF. The CDR3 DNA is TGCGCCAGCAGCCAAGATCTAGGGACAGCGAGGACAGATACGCAGTATTTT.

The chain joins TRBV29-1 to TRBJ2-1; 9 bases map to TRBD1. The CDR3 spans 12 residues. The J segment lost 7 bases and the V segment lost 7 bases, leaving 5 bases of the junction unmatched. The germline V gene encodes CDR1 SQVTM and CDR2 ANQGSEA. CDR3 sequence: CSAVDRGNEQFF. DNA of the CDR3: TGCAGCGCAGTGGACAGGGGAAATGAGCAGTTCTTC.

This clone was observed a few times. V gene TRBV7-9 combines with J gene TRBJ2-1; no firm D call. CDR1 and CDR2 (germline): SEHNR, FQNEAQ (reference sequence). V lost 5 bases and J 10 bases, leaving 6 bases between the germline ends. The CDR3 length is 10 residues. CDR3 protein: CASSLGEQFF. The CDR3 DNA reads as TGTGCCAGCAGCCTCGGGGAGCAGTTCTTC.

This sequence joins TRBV2 and TRBJ2-1; a weak D match, TRBD1 (5 bases). The CDR3 has 13 amino acids. Trimming stripped 3 bases from V and 8 bases from J, with 11 bases between. Germline-derived CDR1 and CDR2 are SNHLY and FYNNEI. This CDR3 reads CASSDGAEDEQFF. The CDR3 DNA reads TGTGCCAGCAGTGATGGGGCCGAGGATGAGCAGTTCTTC.

The V call is TRBV9, the J call TRBJ2-7; no definite D call. V was shortened by 0 bases and J by 6 bases, with 7 bases between the two germline ends. CDR3 length: 12 residues. Germline V gene lookup returns CDR1 SGDLS and CDR2 YYNGEE. The CDR3: CASSVGVGEQYF. The CDR3 region has the DNA TGTGCCAGCAGCGTAGGGGTTGGCGAGCAGTACTTC.

This clone was observed a handful of times. CDR3 residues: CAWSSGDIQYF. The DNA for the CDR3 is TGTGCCTGGAGTTCGGGTGACATTCAGTACTTC. This chain links TRBV30 with TRBJ2-4; the D is unclear. The CDR3 runs to 11 residues. V was clipped by 2 bases and J by 8 bases, with 7 bases between them. Per germline, CDR1 GTSNPN and CDR2 SVGIG (reference sequence).

This clone appeared a few times. The rearrangement links TRBV30 to TRBJ2-7; D unclear. This CDR3 spans 16 amino acids. V lost 2 bases to trimming and J lost 2 bases, with 19 bases between them. Germline lookup yields CDR1 GTSNPN and CDR2 SVGIG (reference sequence). The CDR3, as DNA: TGTGCCTGGAGTACCTTACACGAAACCAATCCCTACGAGCAGTACTTC. Protein sequence: CAWSTLHETNPYEQYF.

V and J are TRBV5-6 and TRBJ2-1; D possibly corresponds to TRBD2 (5 bases). The germline V and J ends were trimmed by 4 bases and 5 bases, with 7 bases remaining between them. The CDR3 covers 12 residues. Looked up from germline, CDR1 is SGHDT and CDR2 is YYEEEE. The CDR3 region is CASSPGDNEQFF. CDR3 sequence (DNA): TGTGCCAGCAGCCCCGGGGACAATGAGCAGTTCTTC.

The sample holds one count of this clone. The V call is TRBV14, the J call TRBJ2-1; D possibly matches TRBD1 or TRBD2 (5 bases each). V was cut by 0 bases and J by 7 bases, with 16 bases left in between. This CDR3 contains 16 residues. Germline V gives CDR1 SGHDN, CDR2 FVKESK. The chain's CDR3 is CASSQDPGRTFNEQFF. In DNA, the CDR3 is TGTGCCAGCAGCCAAGACCCGGGACGGACTTTTAATGAGCAGTTCTTC.

V gene TRBV7-2 combines with J gene TRBJ1-1; D unclear. V lost 5 bases to trimming and J lost 4 bases, with 20 bases between them. The germline V gene has CDR1 SGHTA and CDR2 FQGNSA. This CDR3 has 16 amino acids. The CDR3 DNA sequence: TGTGCCAGCAGCCCAAAGGGCTTTCTAGAGGCCACTGAAGCTTTCTTT. Amino acids: CASSPKGFLEATEAFF. Variable domain in full (rest from reference TRBV7-2 and TRBJ1-1): GAGVSQSPSNKVTEKGKDVELRCDPISGHTALYWYRQSLGQGLEFLIYFQGNSAPDKSGLPSDRFSAERTGGSVSTLTIQRTQQEDSAVYLCASSPKGFLEATEAFFGQGTRLTVV.

This clone has a handful of counts. This CDR3 reads CASIQSGGWTNEKLFF. CDR3 bases: TGTGCCAGCATCCAATCGGGGGGCTGGACTAATGAAAAACTGTTTTTT. This rearrangement joins TRBV2 to TRBJ1-4, with TRBD1 as a possible D gene (6 bases). Per the germline V gene, CDR1 is SNHLY and CDR2 is FYNNEI. The length of the CDR3 is 16 residues. V lost 7 bases and J lost 2, with 17 bases in between.

The rearrangement joins TRBV7-9 to TRBJ1-2, with D perhaps matching TRBD1 (5 bases). CDR3 size: 18 residues. V lost 1 base to trimming and J lost 2 bases, with 20 bases between them. Germline loops: CDR1 SEHNR, CDR2 FQNEAQ (reference sequence). Written as DNA, the CDR3 is TGTGCCAGCAGCTTAGATTTGGCAGGGATGGGCTTCAACTATGGCTACACCTTC. Translating gives CASSLDLAGMGFNYGYTF.

CDR3 in DNA: TGCGCCAGCAGGGGGCCGAGCACAGATACGCAGTATTTT. As protein: CASRGPSTDTQYF. The J gene is TRBJ2-3, the V gene TRBV4-1, with D possibly being TRBD1 (5 bases). Germline loops: CDR1 MGHRA, CDR2 YSYEKL. There are 13 residues in the CDR3. V lost 6 bases and J 0 bases, leaving 7 bases between the germline ends.

V gene TRBV4-3 combines with J gene TRBJ2-7; 10 bases fit TRBD1. The CDR3 sequence is 15 residues long. Per germline, CDR1 LGHNA and CDR2 YSLEER. The V and J ends lost 0 bases and 3 bases, in that order; junction bases with no gene match: 2. CDR3 in DNA: TGCGCCAGCAGCCAAGAGAGGGACAGGGGCTACGAGCAGTACTTC. It codes for CASSQERDRGYEQYF.

The chain is built from TRBV5-6 and TRBJ1-1; D gene uncertain. The CDR3 consists of 12 residues. The V gene lost 4 bases and the J gene lost 1 base, with 5 bases spanning the gap. The germline gives CDR1 SGHDT, CDR2 YYEEEE. The CDR3 region has the DNA TGTGCCAGCAGCGTCGAGAACACTGAAGCTTTCTTT. Translated: CASSVENTEAFF.

This chain uses TRBV30 with TRBJ1-1; D not resolved. The length of the CDR3 is 13 residues. V was trimmed by 0 bases and J by 6 bases, leaving 11 bases between them. In germline, CDR1 is GTSNPN, CDR2 SVGIG (reference sequence). The CDR3 spells CAWSVGRASEAFF. CDR3 nucleotides: TGTGCCTGGAGTGTAGGAAGGGCTTCTGAAGCTTTCTTT.

This clone was detected ten times or more. V usage is TRBV7-2 and J usage is TRBJ1-2; TRBD1 matches at 7 bases. V trimming: 4 bases; J trimming: 8 bases; junction bases outside the gene matches: 13. The germline V gene encodes CDR1 SGHTA and CDR2 FQGNSA. This CDR3 comprises 15 residues. The CDR3 region is CASSSKDRAGSGYTF. CDR3 DNA: TGTGCCAGCAGCTCCAAAGACAGGGCGGGTAGCGGCTACACCTTC.

Only a few counts were recorded for this clone. This same CDR3 is encoded by further DNA sequences in the sample. This chain connects TRBV29-1 to TRBJ1-2, with D perhaps matching TRBD1 (5 bases). CDR1 SQVTM and CDR2 ANQGSEA come from the germline V gene. V was shortened by 1 base and J by 1 base, with 7 bases between the two germline ends. The CDR3 covers 13 residues. CDR3 sequence: CSVEGGLNYGYTF. CDR3 sequence (DNA): TGCAGCGTTGAAGGGGGCCTTAACTATGGCTACACCTTC.